This T cell receptor (beta chain) was retrieved from a study of T cells in Graves' hyperthyroidism and ophthalmopathy. Notes on the study in general: Ophthalmopathy and stable hyperthyroidism were told apart by a 13 V-J model.

TCR beta CDR3 regions were amplified from RNA. The TCR CDR3 first-round RT-PCR relied on the HTBI primer set. TCRdb used MiXCR to reprocess the multiplex PCR reads, holding one entry per CDR3 protein. The data show approximately 600,000 distinct CDR3 sequences, over 12% seen once. Active moderate-to-severe ophthalmopathy, Clinical Activity Score at least 3, NOSPECS at least 4, under 3 months' duration. Exclusions: uncontrolled infection, other autoimmune disease, pregnancy, lactation. V shed 3 bases and J shed 5 bases, with 11 bases lying between them. Germline V lookup: CDR1 KGHSH, CDR2 LQKENI. The CDR3 is 14 residues long. This clonotype showed up many times. Its matching antigen is unknown.

The sequence came from a woman between 18 and 30 years old with Graves' ophthalmopathy. Source material: blood. The genes are TRBV18 and TRBJ2-1; possible D gene TRBD2, 5 bases. CDR3 bases: TGTGCCAGCTCACCTGGCGGGTTCGACAATGAGCAGTTCTTC. Translating it yields CASSPGGFDNEQFF.